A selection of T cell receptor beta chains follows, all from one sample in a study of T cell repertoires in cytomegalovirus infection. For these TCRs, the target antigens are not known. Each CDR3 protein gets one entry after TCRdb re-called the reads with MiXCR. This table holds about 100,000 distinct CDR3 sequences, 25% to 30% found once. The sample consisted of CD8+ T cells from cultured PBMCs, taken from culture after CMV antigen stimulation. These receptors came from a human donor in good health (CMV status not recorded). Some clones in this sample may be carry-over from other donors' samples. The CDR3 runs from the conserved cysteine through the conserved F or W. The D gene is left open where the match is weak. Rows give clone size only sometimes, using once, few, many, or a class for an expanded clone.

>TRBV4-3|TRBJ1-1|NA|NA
CASSQPWGLENTEAFF
TGCGCCAGCAGCCAACCCTGGGGCCTAGAGAACACTGAAGCTTTCTTT
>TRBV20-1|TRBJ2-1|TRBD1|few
CSATSYGTGSNEQFF
TGCAGTGCTACTTCCTACGGGACAGGCAGCAATGAGCAGTTCTTC
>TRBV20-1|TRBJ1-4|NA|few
CSARDLVAEEEEKLFF
TGCAGTGCTAGAGATCTCGTTGCAGAGGAGGAAGAAAAACTGTTTTTT
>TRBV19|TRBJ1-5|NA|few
CASSIPYQPQHF
TGTGCCAGTAGTATCCCATATCAGCCCCAGCATTTT
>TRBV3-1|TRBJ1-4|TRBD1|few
CASSQGQGNFGGKEKLFF
TGTGCCAGCAGCCAAGGACAGGGAAATTTCGGGGGCAAGGAAAAACTGTTTTTT
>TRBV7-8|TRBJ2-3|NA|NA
CASSRVLKTDTQYF
TGTGCCAGCAGCCGGGTATTAAAGACAGATACGCAGTATTTT
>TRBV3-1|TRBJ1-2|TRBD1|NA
CASSLDRDRGAYGYTF
TGTGCCAGCAGCCTTGACCGGGACAGGGGAGCCTATGGCTACACCTTC
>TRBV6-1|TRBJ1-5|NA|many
CASIGQGLRNQPQHF
TGTGCCAGCATAGGCCAGGGCCTTCGCAATCAGCCCCAGCATTTT
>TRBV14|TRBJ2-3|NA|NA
CASSQDGGPTDTQYF
TGTGCCAGCAGCCAAGACGGGGGCCCCACAGATACGCAGTATTTT
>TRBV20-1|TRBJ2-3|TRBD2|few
CSARDRSGGVADTQYF
TGCAGTGCTAGAGATAGAAGCGGGGGGGTCGCAGATACGCAGTATTTT
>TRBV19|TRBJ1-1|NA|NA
CASSMGTGWGTEAFF
TGTGCCAGTAGTATGGGTACTGGGTGGGGCACTGAAGCTTTCTTT
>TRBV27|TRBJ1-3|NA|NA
CASAGARGNTIYF
TGTGCCAGTGCCGGAGCGAGGGGAAACACCATATATTTT
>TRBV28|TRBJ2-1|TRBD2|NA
CASNHIPGLAGGGISYNEQFF
TGTGCCAGCAATCACATCCCAGGACTAGCGGGGGGTGGTATCTCCTACAATGAGCAGTTCTTC
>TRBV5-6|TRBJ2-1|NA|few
CASSLVAPQGGSYNEQFF
TGTGCCAGCAGCTTGGTTGCCCCCCAGGGCGGCTCCTACAATGAGCAGTTCTTC
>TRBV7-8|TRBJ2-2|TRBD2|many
CASSPSGGATTGELFF
TGTGCCAGCAGCCCAAGCGGGGGGGCCACTACCGGGGAGCTGTTTTTT
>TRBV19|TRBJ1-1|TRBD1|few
CASSILPGQGLLEAFF
TGTGCCAGTAGTATACTACCGGGACAGGGGCTGCTTGAAGCTTTCTTT
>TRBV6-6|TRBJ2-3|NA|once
CASSYVKGLDTQYF
TGTGCCAGCAGTTACGTAAAGGGGTTAGATACGCAGTATTTT
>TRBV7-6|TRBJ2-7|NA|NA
CASSYQDRPYEQYF
TGTGCCAGCAGCTACCAGGACAGACCCTACGAGCAGTACTTC
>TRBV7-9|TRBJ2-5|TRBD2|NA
CASSFTTSGQETQYF
TGTGCCAGCAGCTTCACGACTAGCGGTCAAGAGACCCAGTACTTC
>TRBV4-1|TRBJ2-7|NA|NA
CASSHGSRGYEQYF
TGTGCCAGCAGCCACGGGTCAAGAGGCTACGAGCAGTACTTC
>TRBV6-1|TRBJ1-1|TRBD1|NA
CASRLQGAANTEAFF
TGTGCCAGCAGACTTCAGGGGGCTGCGAACACTGAAGCTTTCTTT
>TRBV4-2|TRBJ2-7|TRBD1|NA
CASSQDESGQYEQYF
TGTGCCAGCAGCCAAGATGAATCGGGACAGTACGAGCAGTACTTC
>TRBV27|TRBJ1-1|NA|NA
CASSPRGAGPKNTEAFF
TGTGCCAGCAGTCCAAGGGGTGCAGGGCCCAAGAACACTGAAGCTTTCTTT
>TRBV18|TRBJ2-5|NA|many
CASSTLQETQYF
TGTGCCAGCTCAACACTTCAAGAGACCCAGTACTTC
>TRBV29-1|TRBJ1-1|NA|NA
CSVSQNGAFF
TGCAGCGTTTCTCAAAACGGAGCTTTCTTT
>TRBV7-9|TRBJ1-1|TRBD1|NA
CASSLPGQGTNTEAFF
TGTGCCAGCAGCTTACCGGGACAGGGAACGAACACTGAAGCTTTCTTT
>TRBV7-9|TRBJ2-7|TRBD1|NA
CASSRDRGRREQYF
TGTGCCAGCAGTAGGGACAGGGGGCGAAGGGAGCAGTACTTC
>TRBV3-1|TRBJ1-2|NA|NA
CASSLGVNYGYTF
TGTGCCAGCAGCCTTGGGGTTAACTATGGCTACACCTTC
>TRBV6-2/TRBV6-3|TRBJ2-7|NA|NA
CASSLSALTGYYEQYF
TGTGCCAGCAGCTTATCGGCTTTGACGGGGTACTACGAGCAGTACTTC
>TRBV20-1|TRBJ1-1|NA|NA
CSASEGGNTEAFF
TGCAGTGCTAGTGAGGGAGGGAACACTGAAGCTTTCTTT
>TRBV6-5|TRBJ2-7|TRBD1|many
CASSYGGTGGYEQYF
TGTGCCAGCAGTTACGGCGGGACAGGGGGCTACGAGCAGTACTTC
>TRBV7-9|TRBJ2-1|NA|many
CASSRNNEQFF
TGTGCCAGCAGCCGAAACAATGAGCAGTTCTTC
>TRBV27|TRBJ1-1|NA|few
CASSLSHLLNTEAFF
TGTGCCAGCAGTTTATCCCACCTCCTGAACACTGAAGCTTTCTTT
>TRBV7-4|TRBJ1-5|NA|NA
CASSFGGQPQHF
TGTGCCAGCAGCTTTGGAGGACAGCCCCAGCATTTT
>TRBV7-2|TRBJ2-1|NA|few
CASSSPGASSYNEQFF
TGTGCCAGCAGCTCTCCGGGAGCGAGCTCCTACAATGAGCAGTTCTTC
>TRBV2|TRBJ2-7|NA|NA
CASMDRVYEQYF
TGTGCCAGCATGGACAGAGTCTACGAGCAGTACTTC
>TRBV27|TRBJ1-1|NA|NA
CASSLGMVGDTEAFF
TGTGCCAGCAGTTTGGGGATGGTTGGTGACACTGAAGCTTTCTTT
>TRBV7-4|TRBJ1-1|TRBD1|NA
CASSWGQGALEAFF
TGTGCCAGCAGCTGGGGACAGGGGGCCCTGGAAGCTTTCTTT
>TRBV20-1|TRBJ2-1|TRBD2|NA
CSAIVMKGLALHNEQFF
TGCAGTGCTATAGTAATGAAGGGACTAGCGCTCCACAATGAGCAGTTCTTC
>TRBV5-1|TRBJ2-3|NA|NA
CASSQGSSSSTDTQYF
TGCGCCAGCAGCCAGGGGTCTTCCTCTAGCACAGATACGCAGTATTTT
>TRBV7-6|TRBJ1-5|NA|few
CASSLERGSSGPQHF
TGTGCCAGCAGCTTAGAACGCGGTTCCTCGGGGCCCCAGCATTTT
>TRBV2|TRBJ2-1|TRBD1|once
CASSRGQGPLNEQFF
TGTGCCAGCAGCCGTGGACAGGGGCCGCTCAATGAGCAGTTCTTC
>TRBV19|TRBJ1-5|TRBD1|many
CASSSDRATNQPQHF
TGTGCCAGTAGTTCGGACAGGGCAACCAATCAGCCCCAGCATTTT
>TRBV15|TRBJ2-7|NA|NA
CATSRDKGTGTLFYEQYF
TGTGCCACCAGCAGAGATAAGGGTACCGGGACCCTATTCTACGAGCAGTACTTC